Many counts were recorded for the clone carrying this TCR beta chain. Library preparation tagged each individual cDNA molecule with a unique molecular identifier. TCRdb redid the calling of the RACE reads with MiXCR, one entry per CDR3 protein. Of fewer than 500,000 distinct CDR3 sequences listed, about 4.4% are singletons. The sample comes from a study of human T cells and chemical hapten exposure. At the level of the study: Minor pooled library volume differences mainly drove per-sample TCR yield variation.

Indicated time point: patch test 1, 2 weeks after DPC sensitization. As to treatment: therapeutic diphenylcyclopropenone sensitization with weekly scalp DPC. J gave up 4 bases and V 5 bases, and 8 bases lay outside the gene matches. CDR1 is ENHRY and CDR2 is SYGVKD in the germline V gene. There are 16 residues in the CDR3. The clonotype originates from a woman in her forties or fifties with alopecia areata. Some clones in this sample may be carry-over from other donors' samples. The starting material was whole blood, obtained in connection with sensitization to the hapten diphenylcyclopropenone (DPC). The J gene is TRBJ1-2, the V gene TRBV10-3, with 12 bases aligning to TRBD1. CDR3 DNA: TGTGCCATCAGTAATCAGGGACAGGGGGCCCTCTATGGCTACACCTTC. Its translation: CAISNQGQGALYGYTF.